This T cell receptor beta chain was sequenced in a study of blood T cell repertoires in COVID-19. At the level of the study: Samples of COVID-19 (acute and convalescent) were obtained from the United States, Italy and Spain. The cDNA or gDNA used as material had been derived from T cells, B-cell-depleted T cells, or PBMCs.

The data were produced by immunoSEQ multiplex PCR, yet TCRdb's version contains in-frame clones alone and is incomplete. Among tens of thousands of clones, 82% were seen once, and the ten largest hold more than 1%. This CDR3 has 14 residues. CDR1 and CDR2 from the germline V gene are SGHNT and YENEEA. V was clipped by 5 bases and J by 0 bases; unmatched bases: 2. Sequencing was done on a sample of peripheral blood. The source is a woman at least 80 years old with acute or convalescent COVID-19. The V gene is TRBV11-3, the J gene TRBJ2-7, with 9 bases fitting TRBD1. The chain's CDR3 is CASSPTGGSYEQYF. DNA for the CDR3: TGTGCCAGCAGCCCGACAGGGGGCTCCTACGAGCAGTACTTC.